This TCR beta chain was identified in a study of T cell repertoires in cytomegalovirus infection. Background on the study: A matching HLA type, together with CMV infection, was signaled by public TCR beta signatures. Study-level findings and limits: Dominating the ex vivo response were TCR beta clonotypes that were CMV-specific and HLA-C-restricted. Frequencies of public TCR beta families were cumulated, and this identified carriers of CMV plus the relevant HLA.

Via MiXCR, TCRdb re-called the reads, giving one row per CDR3 protein. The table shows more than 150,000 distinct CDR3 sequences, with approximately 19% occurring only once. The CDR3 is made up of 14 amino acids. After removal of 6 bases from V and 7 bases from J, the junction contained 10 bases not matched to a gene. CDR1 and CDR2 from the germline V gene are SGDLS and YYNGEE. As concerns this clonotype: Its antigen is undetermined.

This rearrangement joins TRBV9 to TRBJ1-1; TRBD1 agrees at 9 bases. The TCR comes from a human donor in good health (CMV status not recorded). Some clones in this sample may be carry-over from other donors' samples. What was sequenced was PBMCs. CDR3 residues: CASNDGDRVGEAFF. The CDR3 DNA reads as TGTGCCAGCAACGACGGGGACAGGGTCGGTGAAGCTTTCTTT.